The source of this T cell receptor (beta chain) is a study of OX40 agonist ivuxolimab in advanced cancers. Study conclusions and caveats: At doses 0.1 to 3.0 mg/kg, CD4+ and CD8+ clones expanded.

Assay used: immunoSEQ multiplex PCR; TCRdb lists only in-frame clones, some missing. The sample records fewer than 65,000 clones, roughly 89% being singletons. In regard to this clone: What it binds is not known.

Germline CDR1 and CDR2: ENHRY and SYGVKD. The CDR3 length is 15 residues. V shed 3 bases and J shed 0 bases, with 9 bases lying between them. The clonotype was recovered from an adult with an advanced solid tumor such as melanoma, head and neck, liver or kidney cancer. The sample consisted of CD4+ or CD8+ T cells sorted from blood, taken in a trial of the OX40 agonist ivuxolimab. This chain joins TRBV10-3 and TRBJ2-1; D not certain. This CDR3 is CAISDAGSSYNEQFF. CDR3 coding DNA: TGTGCCATCAGTGACGCCGGTAGCTCCTACAATGAGCAGTTCTTC.